Listed here are 15 T cell receptor beta chains from one sample, sequenced in a study of T cell responses to AZD1222 COVID-19 vaccine. Data came from immunoSEQ multiplex PCR; TCRdb stores just in-frame clones and leaves some out. In the table there are around 130,000 clones, approximately 86% of which are singletons. The sample was peripheral blood, taken 28 days after the second AZD1222 dose. These receptors originate from an adult who received the AZD1222 COVID-19 vaccine.

This sequence joins TRBV9 and TRBJ1-6; 7 nucleotides match TRBD1. The V gene end was trimmed by 0 bases and the J gene end by 7 bases; junction bases not matched to a gene: 1. The CDR3 loop spans 14 amino acids. CDR1 and CDR2 from the germline V gene are SGDLS and YYNGEE. This CDR3 is CASSVGDRNSPLHF. CDR3 bases: TGTGCCAGCAGCGTAGGGGACAGAAATTCACCCCTCCACTTT.

The chain has TRBV29-1 and TRBJ2-3, with D uncertain. The CDR3 consists of 10 residues. V was clipped by 6 bases and J by 1 base, with 2 bases between them. Germline lookup yields CDR1 SQVTM and CDR2 ANQGSEA. The DNA for the CDR3 is TGCAGCGTACGCACAGATACGCAGTATTTT. Translation: CSVRTDTQYF.

The chain is built from TRBV9 and TRBJ2-2, with a tentative D call TRBD2 (5 bases). The germline V and J ends were trimmed by 3 bases and 2 bases, with 8 bases remaining between them. Germline values: CDR1 SGDLS, CDR2 YYNGEE. This CDR3 is built from 14 residues. The chain's CDR3 is CASSARLNTGELFF. The CDR3, as DNA: TGTGCCAGCAGCGCACGACTAAACACCGGGGAGCTGTTTTTT.

The chain carries TRBV29-1 and TRBJ1-1, with 7 bases fitting TRBD1. Germline lookup yields CDR1 SQVTM and CDR2 ANQGSEA. V was pared by 4 bases and J by 4 bases, with 6 bases of the junction left unmatched. The CDR3 loop spans 13 amino acids. CDR3 nucleotides: TGCAGCGTTGCAGGGGGGGAGGGCACTGAAGCTTTCTTT. Translating gives CSVAGGEGTEAFF.

The chain has TRBV5-5 and TRBJ2-2; 10 bases line up with TRBD1. Germline trimming cut 4 bases from V and 1 base from J; bases unmatched to any gene: 1. This CDR3 has 15 amino acids. From germline, CDR1 is SGHKS and CDR2 YYEKEE (reference sequence). CDR3 region: CASSRDRGNTGELFF. As DNA, the CDR3 is TGTGCCAGCAGCCGGGACAGGGGGAACACCGGGGAGCTGTTTTTT.

This clone is a singleton in its sample. V gene TRBV4-2 combines with J gene TRBJ2-7; 9 positions match TRBD1. From germline, CDR1 is LGHNA and CDR2 YNFKEQ. CDR3 length: 16 amino acids. The V and J ends lost 2 bases and 1 base, in that order; junction bases with no gene match: 6. CDR3 region: CASSQNGQGRSYEQYF. CDR3 DNA: TGTGCCAGCAGCCAAAACGGACAGGGGCGATCCTACGAGCAGTACTTC.

The V and J genes are TRBV3-1 (or the pseudogene TRBV3-2) and TRBJ2-2; no reliable D call. CDR1 LGHDT and CDR2 YNNKEL come from the germline V gene (reference sequence). V lost 7 bases and J 1 base, leaving 10 bases between the germline ends. CDR3 length: 14 amino acids. CDR3 sequence: CASTEARNTGELFF. The CDR3 bases are TGTGCCAGCACCGAAGCCAGGAACACCGGGGAGCTGTTTTTT.

This chain joins TRBV25-1 and TRBJ1-5; D is ambiguous. Germline values: CDR1 MGHDK, CDR2 SYGVNS. The V end lost 6 bases, the J end lost 2 bases, and 11 bases lay between the germline ends. This CDR3 is built from 14 residues. CDR3 amino acids: CASSLGFGNQPQHF. CDR3 nucleotide sequence: TGTGCCAGCAGCCTGGGTTTCGGCAATCAGCCCCAGCATTTT.

This clone occurred a few times. J is TRBJ1-2 and V is TRBV25-1; unclear D gene. The CDR3 spans 13 residues. The V end was cut by 6 bases, the J end by 6 bases, with 14 bases between. Germline CDR1 is MGHDK and CDR2 is SYGVNS. CDR3 region: CASRDGGKNGYTF. CDR3 DNA: TGTGCCAGCAGAGATGGAGGGAAAAATGGCTACACCTTC.

V usage is TRBV27 and J usage is TRBJ2-2; TRBD2 matches 8 bases. V shed 6 bases and J 6 bases; nucleotides not matched to a gene: 6. This CDR3 contains 14 residues. Germline CDR1 and CDR2: MNHEY and SMNVEV (reference sequence). The CDR3 DNA reads TGTGCCAGCAGGGGGCCGGGAGGGTCCGGGGAGCTGTTTTTT. Residues: CASRGPGGSGELFF.

This clone is medium-sized (0.01 to 0.1%). V gene TRBV19 combines with J gene TRBJ1-4; D gene uncertain. Trimming removed 0 bases from V and 7 bases from J, with 9 bases in between. The CDR3 length is 14 residues. The germline gives CDR1 LNHDA, CDR2 SQIVND (reference sequence). This CDR3 reads CASSIDHSTEKLFF. The CDR3 nucleotides are TGTGCCAGTAGTATAGATCACAGCACTGAAAAACTGTTTTTT.

The chain is built from TRBV19 and TRBJ1-5, with 7 positions matching TRBD1. Germline V gene sequence: CDR1 LNHDA, CDR2 SQIVND (reference sequence). The CDR3 extends over 16 amino acids. Trimming took 5 bases from V and 2 from J; bases not matched to a gene: 9. In DNA form, the CDR3 reads TGTGCCAGTAGTCCGAGGACAGGCCCGGGCAATCAGCCCCAGCATTTT. Its protein product is CASSPRTGPGNQPQHF.

The CDR3 spells CASRYDRGGGQPQHF. The CDR3 DNA sequence: TGTGCCAGCAGATACGACCGGGGGGGCGGACAGCCCCAGCATTTT. The chain uses TRBV6-6 and TRBJ1-5; possibly TRBD1 for D (6 bases). CDR3 length: 15 amino acids. CDR1 and CDR2 from the germline V gene are MNHNY and SVGAGI (reference sequence). Trimming pared 6 bases from V and 7 bases from J, leaving 19 bases between.

Concerning this clone: The same CDR3 can be traced to other DNA sequences in this sample. J is TRBJ1-1 and V is TRBV9; 7 bases are a match to TRBD1. This CDR3 spans 14 amino acids. Losses at the gene ends were 3 bases for V and 4 bases for J; bases not matched to a gene: 6. Germline-derived CDR1 and CDR2 are SGDLS and YYNGEE. The CDR3 loop reads CASSGLTGPTEAFF. CDR3 coding DNA: TGTGCCAGCAGCGGATTGACAGGGCCCACTGAAGCTTTCTTT. The whole variable domain, filled in from reference TRBV9 and TRBJ1-1, reads DSGVTQTPKHLITATGQRVTLRCSPRSGDLSVYWYQQSLDQGLQFLIQYYNGEERAKGNILERFSAQQFPDLHSELNLSSLELGDSALYFCASSGLTGPTEAFFGQGTRLTVV.

The genes are TRBV5-1 and TRBJ2-5; 10 bases align to TRBD1. CDR1 is SGHRS, CDR2 YFSETQ, per germline. This CDR3 has 16 amino acids. After removal of 5 bases from V and 1 base from J, the junction contained 8 bases not matched to a gene. The CDR3 bases are TGCGCCAGCAGGATTGGGGACAGGGGTCCCCAAGAGACCCAGTACTTC. Amino acid sequence: CASRIGDRGPQETQYF.